This T cell receptor beta chain was profiled in a study of PD-1 blockade in classical Hodgkin lymphoma. Brentuximab vedotin exposure varied among the patients, all of whom had relapsed after autologous stem cell transplantation. Patients' outcomes at their best amounted to complete response, partial response or progressive disease. Germline V gives CDR1 LNHDA, CDR2 SQIVND (reference sequence). With 3 bases removed from V and 4 bases from J, the gap between germline ends came to 9 bases. The CDR3 is 13 residues long. Sequencing was performed with immunoSEQ multiplex PCR; in TCRdb, only in-frame clones are kept and a portion is missing. The repertoire includes 21,000 or so clones, just under 80% of them detected once, and roughly a sixth sits in the top ten.

The TCR was taken from a human donor with classical Hodgkin lymphoma. This material consisted of peripheral blood mononuclear cells (PBMCs), taken before the second cycle of nivolumab. V and J are TRBV19 and TRBJ1-1; perhaps TRBD1 as D (6 bases). DNA for the CDR3: TGTGCCAGTAGTATGAGCAGGGGCACTGAAGCTTTCTTT. It yields the protein CASSMSRGTEAFF.